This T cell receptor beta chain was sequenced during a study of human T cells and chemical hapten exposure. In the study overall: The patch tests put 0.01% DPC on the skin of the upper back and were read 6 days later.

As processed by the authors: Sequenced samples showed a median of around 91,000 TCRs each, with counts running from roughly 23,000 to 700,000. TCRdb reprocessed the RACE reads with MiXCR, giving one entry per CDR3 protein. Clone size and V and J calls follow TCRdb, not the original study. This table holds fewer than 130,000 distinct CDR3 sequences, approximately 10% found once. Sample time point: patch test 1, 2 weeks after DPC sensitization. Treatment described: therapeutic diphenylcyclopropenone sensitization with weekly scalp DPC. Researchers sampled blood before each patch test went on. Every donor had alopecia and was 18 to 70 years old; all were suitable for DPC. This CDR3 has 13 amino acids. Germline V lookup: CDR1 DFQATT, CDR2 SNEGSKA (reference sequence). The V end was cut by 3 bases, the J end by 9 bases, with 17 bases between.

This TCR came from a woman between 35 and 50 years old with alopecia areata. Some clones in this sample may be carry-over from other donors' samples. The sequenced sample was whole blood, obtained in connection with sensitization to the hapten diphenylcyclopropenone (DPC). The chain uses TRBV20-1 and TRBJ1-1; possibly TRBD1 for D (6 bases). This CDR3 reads CSARDNSQGQAFF. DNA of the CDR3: TGCAGTGCTAGGGATAATTCTCAGGGGCAAGCTTTCTTT.